These 16 T cell receptor beta chains were sequenced from one sample in a study of cytomegalovirus exposure and HLA in healthy donors. Vbeta (60) and Jbeta (13) primers were used in the PCR. Using immunoSEQ multiplex PCR, the repertoire was profiled, and TCRdb retains in-frame clones only, with some absent. Here the sample spans about 200,000 clones, approximately 86% being singletons. Sequenced: PBMCs. Source of these receptors: a boy aged 2 to 10 in good health and CMV-seronegative.

The sample holds one count of this clone. The chain combines TRBV5-4 with TRBJ2-3, with 15 bases matching TRBD2. This CDR3 is built from 19 residues. The germline gives CDR1 SGHNT, CDR2 YYREEE (reference sequence). V dropped 0 bases and J dropped 1; count of bases not matched to a gene: 6. The CDR3 coding sequence is TGTGCCAGCAGCTTGGGGACTAGCGGGAGGGCCATGGGCACAGATACGCAGTATTTT. It encodes CASSLGTSGRAMGTDTQYF.

This clone was seen a few times. The chain uses TRBV30 and TRBJ1-4; D not resolved. This CDR3 is 11 amino acids long. Germline CDR1 reads GTSNPN; CDR2 reads SVGIG (reference sequence). Deletions cut 4 bases from V and 7 bases from J, with 7 bases between. In nucleotides, the CDR3 is TGTGCCTGGACCATCGGTGAAAAACTGTTTTTT. Translated: CAWTIGEKLFF.

The rearrangement uses TRBV27 and TRBJ2-1, with D maybe TRBD1 (6 bases). Germline CDR1 and CDR2: MNHEY and SMNVEV (reference sequence). Trimming shortened V by 4 bases and J by 2 bases, and 15 bases separated the two germline ends. The length of the CDR3 is 16 residues. CDR3 in amino acids: CASSSLSGAPYNEQFF. The CDR3 DNA is TGTGCCAGCAGTTCCCTCTCAGGGGCCCCCTACAATGAGCAGTTCTTC.

This chain links TRBV5-6 with TRBJ1-5; no clear D. Per germline, CDR1 SGHDT and CDR2 YYEEEE. The CDR3 has 14 amino acids. The V end lost 5 bases, the J end lost 2 bases, and 11 bases lay between the germline ends. This CDR3 reads CASSEGPGNQPQHF. CDR3 coding DNA: TGTGCCAGCAGTGAGGGTCCGGGCAATCAGCCCCAGCATTTT.

The chain has TRBV7-2 and TRBJ2-4; possibly TRBD2 for D (6 bases). Germline V CDR1 and CDR2: SGHTA, FQGNSA. The CDR3 totals 14 residues. Trimming pared 3 bases from V and 6 bases from J, leaving 12 bases between. This CDR3 is CASSLPISGNIQYF. The DNA for the CDR3 is TGTGCCAGCAGCTTGCCGATTAGCGGAAACATTCAGTACTTC.

The chain combines TRBV4-2 with TRBJ1-1; TRBD1 is a possible D gene (5 bases). V was shortened by 0 bases and J by 0 bases, with 8 bases between the two germline ends. The CDR3 consists of 15 residues. Germline lookup yields CDR1 LGHNA and CDR2 YNFKEQ. The DNA of the CDR3 is TGTGCCAGCAGCCAAGAGGGGGGAGTGAACACTGAAGCTTTCTTT. It codes for CASSQEGGVNTEAFF.

This rearrangement joins TRBV11-2 to TRBJ2-7, with D possibly matching TRBD1 (6 bases). V was pared by 5 bases and J by 9 bases, with 26 bases between. This CDR3 comprises 16 residues. CDR1 SGHAT and CDR2 FQNNGV come from the germline V gene. The CDR3 nucleotides read TGTGCCAGCAGCGAGGGGCGAGGGGGAAAGGCGACATGGCAGTACTTC. Translating gives CASSEGRGGKATWQYF.

The chain combines TRBV28 with TRBJ1-5, with TRBD1 as a possible D gene (6 bases). Trimming shortened V by 6 bases and J by 3 bases, and 21 bases separated the two germline ends. Germline V CDR1 and CDR2: MDHEN, SYDVKM. CDR3 length: 17 amino acids. CDR3: CASRGTGIHRDNQPQHF. In DNA, the CDR3 is TGTGCCAGCAGGGGTACAGGGATTCATAGAGACAATCAGCCCCAGCATTTT. The variable domain in full, completed from reference TRBV28 and TRBJ1-5, reads DVKVTQSSRYLVKRTGEKVFLECVQDMDHENMFWYRQDPGLGLRLIYFSYDVKMKEKGDIPEGYSVSREKKERFSLILESASTNQTSMYLCASRGTGIHRDNQPQHFGDGTRLSIL.

Concerning this clone: One end of the junction fails to match germline, which may point to a read error. The gene calls are TRBV7-9 and TRBJ2-7; 11 nucleotides agree with TRBD2. The CDR3 is 16 residues long. Germline V lookup: CDR1 SEHNR, CDR2 FQNEAQ (reference sequence). The CDR3 is CSSSLGSGGAAAEQYF. The CDR3 nucleotides are TGTTCCAGCAGCTTAGGTAGCGGGGGGGCCGCTGCCGAGCAGTACTTC.

This rearrangement joins TRBV6-6 to TRBJ1-2; D might be TRBD1 (6 bases). CDR3 length: 16 amino acids. Between the trimmed V and J ends, which lost 6 bases and 4 bases, there was a span of 21 bases. Germline V gene lookup returns CDR1 MNHNY and CDR2 SVGAGI (reference sequence). The CDR3 is CASRPEQGIMVYGYTF. The CDR3 DNA is TGTGCCAGCAGACCCGAACAGGGTATAATGGTCTATGGCTACACCTTC.

The chain employs TRBV30 and TRBJ1-2; D possibly corresponds to TRBD1 (5 bases). Trimming cost V 5 bases and J 4 bases, with 11 bases left between them. CDR3 length: 12 residues. Germline assignment: CDR1 GTSNPN and CDR2 SVGIG (reference sequence). CDR3 amino acids: CAWGGLSYGYTF. Written as DNA, the CDR3 is TGTGCCTGGGGGGGACTGAGCTATGGCTACACCTTC. Combining the CDR3 with reference TRBV30 and TRBJ1-2 gives the whole variable domain SQTIHQWPATLVQPVGSPLSLECTVEGTSNPNLYWYRQAAGRGLQLLFYSVGIGQISSEVPQNLSASRPQDRQFILSSKKLLLSDSGFYLCAWGGLSYGYTFGSGTRLTVV.

CDR3 nucleotides: TGCGCCAGCAGCCAAGAGGGGACAGGGAGGGGAAACACCATATATTTT. The encoded protein is CASSQEGTGRGNTIYF. The J gene is TRBJ1-3, the V gene TRBV4-1; TRBD1 matches at 9 bases. The CDR3 has 16 amino acids. V gave up 0 bases and J gave up 4 bases; unmatched junction bases: 4. Per the germline V gene, CDR1 is MGHRA and CDR2 is YSYEKL.

This chain joins TRBV5-1 and TRBJ1-2; D is perhaps TRBD1 (6 bases). The length of the CDR3 is 14 residues. The germline CDR1 and CDR2 sequences are SGHRS and YFSETQ. V lost 4 bases and J 8 bases, leaving 18 bases between the germline ends. The CDR3 here is CASSPGTTPEGYTF. CDR3 coding DNA: TGCGCCAGCAGCCCCGGGACAACCCCGGAAGGCTACACCTTC.

This clone has more than one count but fewer than ten. This rearrangement joins TRBV5-1 to TRBJ2-1; TRBD2 matches 8 bases. V was clipped by 0 bases and J by 9 bases; unmatched bases: 5. The CDR3 has 14 amino acids. Germline values: CDR1 SGHRS, CDR2 YFSETQ. In DNA, the CDR3 is TGCGCCAGCAGCTTGGCGGGGGGGCAGGTTGAGCAGTTCTTC. It translates to CASSLAGGQVEQFF. Filled out from reference TRBV5-1 and TRBJ2-1, the complete variable domain reads KAGVTQTPRYLIKTRGQQVTLSCSPISGHRSVSWYQQTPGQGLQFLFEYFSETQRNKGNFPGRFSGRQFSNSRSEMNVSTLELGDSALYLCASSLAGGQVEQFFGPGTRLTVL.

This sequence joins TRBV9 and TRBJ2-4; tentative D call: TRBD2 (7 bases). CDR1 and CDR2 from the germline V gene are SGDLS and YYNGEE. The V gene lost 3 bases and the J gene lost 7 bases, with 20 bases spanning the gap. CDR3 length: 16 amino acids. The CDR3 nucleotides read TGTGCCAGCAGCGGAAGAAAGGGGGGGAAGGGGAACATTCAGTACTTC. Its translation: CASSGRKGGKGNIQYF.

The chain employs TRBV6-1 and TRBJ2-1, with a weak D call TRBD1 (5 bases). Trimming took off 9 bases at V and 7 bases at J, with 22 bases between the two ends. The germline V gene has CDR1 MNHNS and CDR2 SASEGT. The CDR3 consists of 15 residues. The CDR3 nucleotides read TGTGCCAGTTCCCTTGGGCCAGGGAAGTATAATGAGCAGTTCTTC. Amino acids: CASSLGPGKYNEQFF.